This T cell receptor beta chain was sequenced during a study of blood T cell repertoires in COVID-19. Original processing notes: Reference gene primer amplification in the assay estimated nucleated cell counts. Using immunoSEQ multiplex PCR, the repertoire was profiled, and TCRdb retains in-frame clones only, with some absent. V, J and clone size derive from that table, while D and trimming were established from the DNA sequence. The table includes some 150,000 clones, 78% detected once. Trimming took off 3 bases at V and 5 bases at J, with 15 bases between the two ends. This CDR3 spans 15 amino acids. The germline gives CDR1 KGHDR, CDR2 SFDVKD. Recruits, aged about 18 to 95 years, lived in about two dozen US areas.

This TCR was recovered from a woman between 45 and 60 years old who had recovered from COVID-19. This chain links TRBV24-1 with TRBJ1-1, with a possible D match to TRBD1 (6 bases). The specimen was PBMCs or T cells enriched from blood (not recorded which). Here the CDR3 reads CATSDNRAEGTEAFF. For the CDR3, the DNA is TGTGCCACCAGTGATAACAGGGCCGAGGGTACTGAAGCTTTCTTT.